These 2 T cell receptor beta chains came from one sample sequenced in a study of T cells in Graves' hyperthyroidism and ophthalmopathy. Authors of the study amplified TCR beta CDR3 regions from RNA transcripts. HTBI primers drove first-round RT-PCR of the TCR CDR3. TCRdb independently ran MiXCR on the multiplex PCR reads; one entry per CDR3 protein. Altogether around 200,000 distinct CDR3 sequences are present, about 17% being singletons, with the ten largest covering roughly 44%. Sequencing was done on a sample of blood. These receptors all stem from a middle-aged man with Graves' hyperthyroidism.

This clonotype occurred many times. CDR3 sequence: CASSVRRGATQETQYF. DNA of the CDR3: TGTGCCAGCAGCGTCCGGCGGGGGGCTACCCAAGAGACCCAGTACTTC. This rearrangement joins TRBV2 to TRBJ2-5; TRBD2 agrees at 8 bases. The CDR3 has 16 amino acids. Germline V gene sequence: CDR1 SNHLY, CDR2 FYNNEI. Trimming removed 6 bases from V and 1 base from J; junction bases left unmatched: 10.

This clonotype showed up many times. The gene calls are TRBV11-2 and TRBJ2-5; 8 nucleotides align to TRBD1. This CDR3 comprises 17 residues. The junction had 7 bases not matched to a gene; V was cut back by 0 bases and J by 1 base. CDR1 and CDR2 (germline): SGHAT, FQNNGV. The CDR3 nucleotides are TGTGCCAGCAGCTTAGAATATGACAGGGGACCCCAAGAGACCCAGTACTTC. Translating it yields CASSLEYDRGPQETQYF.